This TCR beta chain emerged from a study of cytomegalovirus exposure and HLA in healthy donors (dated by TCRdb to about 2017). Notes on the research overall: An earlier analysis of some 550 of the donors reported 250 to 350 Gb of sequence data and 117 million unique TCR beta sequences from around 200 million T cells. HLA typing covered class I and class II loci at four-digit resolution. Among about 370 genotyped donors of the cohort, an average of around 220,000 unique TCR beta nucleotide sequences was sequenced per donor, of which roughly 17% were non-productive. Genome-wide SNP genotypes for about 65% of the 666 donors were used in a later genetic analysis, which treated that subset as a discovery cohort. In an earlier analysis of 587 of the donors, high-throughput TCR beta sequencing was used to judge whether each TCR beta V gene segment behaved as functional or pseudogenic. A later analysis re-analyzed previously published TCR beta repertoires from hundreds of donors and added high-resolution HLA genotyping to study TCR occurrence patterns. The study combined high-throughput TCR immunosequencing, statistical association of individual TCRs with disease status, and machine learning to predict cytomegalovirus infection status. The study aimed to test whether cataloging public T cell receptors could reveal signatures of past pathogen exposure. Every discovery cohort repertoire had been produced on one sequencing platform. The T cell repertoires of around 730 subjects were profiled by immunosequencing and related to cytomegalovirus serostatus. Because of strong linkage in the cohort, 4 to 6 DR-DQ haplotypes were treated as single units for association and clustering. Of the 398 genotyped donors, roughly 80% fell in the genetic ancestry cluster associated with self-reported Caucasian donors. Roughly 300 gigabases of sequencing data and tens of millions of unique TCR sequences were included in an early release covering about 620 HLA-typed donors. The later analysis used no new phenotypic data to find candidate immune exposures, relying instead on TCR beta sequences and their occurrence across donors. In addition to the first cohort of about 650 subjects, a separate validation cohort of about 120 different subjects was used. Alongside the repertoire data, information on donor age, sex, ethnicity and CMV serostatus was compiled. The number of typed donors differed by locus: roughly 620-640 for A, B, C, DRB1 and DQB1; 522 for DQA1; approximately 600 for DPA1; and approximately 450 for DPB1. Findings and caveats that apply to the study as a whole: This cohort had only TCR beta chains sequenced, and the lack of alpha or paired-chain data limited which features could be detected. A cluster of highly shared sequence variants was judged likely to be a technical artifact of the sequencing pipeline. Because HLA typing was unavailable for some donors at each locus, only the typed subset was used in association tests. Assigning TCR associations to individual alleles was difficult when HLA alleles, especially DR and DQ, strongly co-occurred. Because counts were too low, seventeen rarely observed V segments, including chromosome 9 orphons, were left out of the earlier analysis of a few hundred of the donors. In a later analysis, HLA-associated TCR beta chains showed more clonal expansion and lower generation probabilities than non-associated chains that were equally common. A later analysis associated 16,951 TCR beta sequences with specific HLA alleles at a false discovery rate of 0.05. Correlated functional status among segregating V segments might reflect linkage disequilibrium, but an unknown experimental factor could not be ruled out. In a later genetic analysis, fewer N-insertions in productive TCRs were reported among donors in an Asian-associated ancestry cluster than the roughly 700-donor mean. Broadly in line with IMGT annotations, most TCR beta V segments showed up in productive rearrangements about 87% or about 30% of the time in an earlier analysis of 587 of the donors. The classifier was reported to diagnose cytomegalovirus status with high specificity and sensitivity in both the original cohort and the validation cohort. A further reported finding was that TCR beta sequences accurately predicted the HLA-A and HLA-B alleles for most subjects in the first cohort. A later analysis reported that several top co-occurrence clusters appeared linked to parvovirus B19, influenza, CMV and Epstein-Barr virus. In a later analysis, most CMV-associated TCR beta chains were found to appear HLA-restricted, with HLA associations seemingly driven largely by CMV exposure. CMV serostatus was the only immune exposure information available for the cohort. In vitro tests confirmed that three of the cytomegalovirus-associated TCR beta chains recognize cytomegalovirus antigens. The authors suggested that the approach could potentially be generalized to other disease states and immunological phenotypes. Across donors, most TCR sequences were observed very rarely, whereas some public TCRs were present in many individuals. A later genetic analysis associated a missense DCLRE1C variant with V-gene and J-gene trimming of TCR beta chains, and an independent cohort replicated the association. Because the 87-base-pair reads could not distinguish some IMGT-functional V segments, including TRBV6-2 and TRBV6-3, those segments were excluded. The study listed 164 TCR beta chains as associated with cytomegalovirus. A later analysis found that TCR association rates varied across HLA loci, with DRB1 alleles showing the most associated TCRs and HLA-C alleles the fewest. Sequencing depth was assumed to be roughly uniform across donors in the presence/absence analyses, though that assumption may not hold.

With regard to this clone: Its antigen remains unidentified. No base quality values were provided; no much bigger clone lies one nucleotide off.

Per the germline V gene (reference sequence), GTSNPN is the CDR1 and SVGIG is the CDR2. Counted from cysteine to phenylalanine, this CDR3 has 16 amino acids. Only the CDR3 region is kept as DNA, spanning 48 bases read in frame from base 1. The junction shows trimming of 2 bases on V and 2 bases on J, and the gene matches do not reach 10 bases of it. Library preparation was by the immunoSEQ multiplex PCR assay. The multiplex PCR relied on a mix of 60 forward primers for TCR Vbeta segments and 13 reverse primers for TCR Jbeta segments. A multiplex PCR assay on genomic DNA amplified the CDR3 region of rearranged TCR beta genes. Amplified TCR beta libraries were sequenced as 87-base-pair reads on the Illumina HiSeq System. Regarding the original processing steps: A later analysis tallied 75 million to 95 million unique TCR beta chains across the 700 or so repertoires, and 10 million to 11 million of those chains were shared by two or more donors. Raw reads were error-corrected and collapsed into unique sequences by a nearest-neighbor algorithm in which closely related sequences were merged to remove PCR and sequencing errors. CDR3 sequences were aligned to IMGT reference sequences to assign V, D and J gene segments. For a sequence to be retained, a match of at least six nucleotides to both a V gene segment and a J gene segment was required. A rearrangement was called productive if the CDR3 had no stop codons and remained in frame with V and J, and every other rearrangement was called non-productive. CDR3 was defined according to IMGT convention as the region running from the second conserved V-encoded cysteine to the conserved J-encoded phenylalanine. In an earlier analysis of 587 of the donors, sequences lacking an unambiguous match to a single V gene segment were excluded. An earlier analysis of 587 of the donors classified V segments as functional when productive rearrangements were above 56.7% and as segregating when the standard deviation between donors was above 5%. A statistical classification framework was built for diagnosing cytomegalovirus status from the catalog of TCR beta chain sequences. In a later analysis, V and J genes were assigned by comparing TCR nucleotide sequences against IMGT/GENE-DB human TR gene sequences. The TCRdist pipeline was used in a later analysis to assign CDR3 sequences and most-parsimonious VDJ recombination scenarios. A later analysis defined each TCR beta chain by its CDR3 amino acid sequence plus V-gene family, and excluded reads lacking a unique V-gene family. In a later analysis, 450 to 600 highly shared, low-generation-probability nucleotide sequences were removed to address suspected cross-contamination and a sequencing artifact. In a later analysis, a clonal expansion index was calculated for each public chain from normalized within-repertoire ranks of inferred template counts. In a later analysis, generation probabilities were computed using a VDJ recombination model fitted to out-of-frame rearrangements, and the results were checked against IGoR. In a later analysis, TCR-TCR, TCR-HLA and TCR-CMV co-occurrence was scored with hypergeometric tests, and a repertoire-size bias correction was applied to TCR pairs. False discovery rates were estimated in a later analysis by permuting HLA or CMV assignments 20 times. A later analysis grouped co-occurring TCRs with DBSCAN, adding TCRdist sequence similarity when clustering within HLA-allele-positive subsets. Repertoires with fewer than 30,000 or more than 120,000 public chains were left out of co-occurrence clustering, as were about 5 repertoires with anomalous nucleotide sharing. TCRdb took this table from immuneACCESS and kept in-frame rearrangements with V and J called. Such tables lack part of the clones; where checked against another copy, unresolved V genes explain under half of the gap, and the rest is unexplained. Clone size and V and J calls were adopted from that table, with D and trimming inferred from the DNA. This sample has 100,000 or so clones in its table, and 75% to 90% of those were observed once. The top ten hold approximately 6.9% of the sample.

The cohort comprised fewer than 750 healthy bone marrow donors. All cohort members were sampled while nominally healthy, although unrecorded immune exposures were likely present. The donor was CMV seropositive and belonged to the group of about 290 seropositive cohort members. Every donor gave a peripheral blood sample, and the peripheral blood mononuclear cells from that sample were used for TCR beta sequencing. Genomic DNA extraction from the blood cell samples was performed with the Qiagen DNeasy Blood Extraction Kit. This sequence was found in a man aged 25-45 years in good health and CMV-seropositive. The sequencing input was PBMCs. This sequence uses TRBV30 and TRBJ2-5; TRBD2 matches 8 bases in the middle. This receptor has the CDR3 CAWSPESGSRQETQYF. The DNA sequence is TGTGCCTGGAGTCCCGAGAGCGGGAGCCGTCAAGAGACCCAGTACTTC. Extended through the reference TRBV30 and TRBJ2-5 proteins, this CDR3 yields the full variable domain: SQTIHQWPATLVQPVGSPLSLECTVEGTSNPNLYWYRQAAGRGLQLLFYSVGIGQISSEVPQNLSASRPQDRQFILSSKKLLLSDSGFYLCAWSPESGSRQETQYFGPGTRLLVL.